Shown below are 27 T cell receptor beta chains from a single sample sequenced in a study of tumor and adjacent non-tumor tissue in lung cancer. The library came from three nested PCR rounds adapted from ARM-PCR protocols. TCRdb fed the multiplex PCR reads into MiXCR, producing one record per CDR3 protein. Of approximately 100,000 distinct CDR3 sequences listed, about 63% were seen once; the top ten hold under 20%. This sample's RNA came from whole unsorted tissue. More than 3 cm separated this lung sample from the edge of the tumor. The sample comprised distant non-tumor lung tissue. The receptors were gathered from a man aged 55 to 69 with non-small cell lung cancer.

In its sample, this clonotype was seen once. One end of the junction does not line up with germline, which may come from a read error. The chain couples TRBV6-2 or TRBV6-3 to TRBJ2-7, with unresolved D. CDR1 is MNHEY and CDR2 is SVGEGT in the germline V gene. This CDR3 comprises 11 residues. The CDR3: CASSYSCEQYF. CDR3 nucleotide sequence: TGTGCCAGCAGTTACTCGTGCGAGCAATACTTC.

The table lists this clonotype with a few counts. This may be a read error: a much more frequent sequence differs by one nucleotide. In DNA, the CDR3 is TGCGCCAGCAGCCAAGATGTGGGTAACACAGATACGCAGTATTTT. Protein sequence: CASSQDVGNTDTQYF. The rearrangement links TRBV4-3 to TRBJ2-3; D uncertain. CDR1 LGHNA and CDR2 YSLEER come from the germline V gene. This CDR3 region has 15 residues. V lost 0 bases, J lost 2 bases, and 9 bases lay in between.

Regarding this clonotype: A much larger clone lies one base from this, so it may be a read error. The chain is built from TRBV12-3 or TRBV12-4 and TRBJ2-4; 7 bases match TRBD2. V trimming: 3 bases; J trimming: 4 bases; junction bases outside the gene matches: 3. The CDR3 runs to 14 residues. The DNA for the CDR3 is TGTGCCAGCAGTTTCAGTAGCGGGAAAAACATTCAGTACTTC. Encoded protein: CASSFSSGKNIQYF.

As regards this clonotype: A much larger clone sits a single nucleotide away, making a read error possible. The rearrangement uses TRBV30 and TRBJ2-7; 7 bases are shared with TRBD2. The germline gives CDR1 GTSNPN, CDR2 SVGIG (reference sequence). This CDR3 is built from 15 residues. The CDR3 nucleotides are TGTGCCTGGGGTGTCACTGGCGGGGGATCGGCCGAGCAGTACTTC. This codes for CAWGVTGGGSAEQYF.

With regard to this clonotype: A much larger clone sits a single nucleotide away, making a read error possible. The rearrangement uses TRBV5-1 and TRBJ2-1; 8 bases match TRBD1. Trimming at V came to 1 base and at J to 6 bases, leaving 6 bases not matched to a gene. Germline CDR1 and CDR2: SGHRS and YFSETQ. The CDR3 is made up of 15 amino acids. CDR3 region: CASSLLQGVGNEQFF. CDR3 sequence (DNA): TGCGCCAGCAGCTTGTTACAGGGGGTGGGCAATGAGCAGTTCTTC.

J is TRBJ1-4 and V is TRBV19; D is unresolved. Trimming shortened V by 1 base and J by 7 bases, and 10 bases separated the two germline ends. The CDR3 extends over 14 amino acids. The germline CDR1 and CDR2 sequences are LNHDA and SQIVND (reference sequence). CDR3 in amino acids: CASSIGGSGEKLFF. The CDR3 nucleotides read TGTGCCAGTAGTATAGGTGGCTCTGGTGAAAAACTGTTTTTT.

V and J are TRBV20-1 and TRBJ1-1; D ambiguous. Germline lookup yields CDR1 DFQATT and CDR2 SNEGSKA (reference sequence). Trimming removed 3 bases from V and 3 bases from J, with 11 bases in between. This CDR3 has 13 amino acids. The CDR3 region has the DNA TGCAGTGCTAGCCGACCCCAGTACACTGAAGCTTTCTTT. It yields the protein CSASRPQYTEAFF.

This CDR3 is CASSWRLAGDSKNIQYF. CDR3 nucleotides: TGTGCCAGCAGCTGGAGACTAGCGGGAGATTCCAAAAACATTCAGTACTTC. The J gene is TRBJ2-4, the V gene TRBV6-1; 12 nucleotides agree with TRBD2. J was trimmed by 2 bases and V by 6 bases; bases with no gene match: 8. CDR1 MNHNS and CDR2 SASEGT come from the germline V gene. This CDR3 region has 17 residues.

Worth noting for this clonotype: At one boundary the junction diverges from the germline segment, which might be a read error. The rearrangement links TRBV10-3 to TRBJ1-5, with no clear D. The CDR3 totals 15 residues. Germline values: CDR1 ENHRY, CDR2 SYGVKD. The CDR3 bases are TGTGCCATCAGTGAGTCGGTGTGTAGCTATCAGCCCCAGCATTTT. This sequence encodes CAISESVCSYQPQHF.

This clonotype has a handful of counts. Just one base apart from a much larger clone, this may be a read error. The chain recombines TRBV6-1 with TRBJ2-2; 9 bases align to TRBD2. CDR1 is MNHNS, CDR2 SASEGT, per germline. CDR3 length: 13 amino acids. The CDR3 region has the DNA TGTGCCAGCAAACAGCGGGAGGCCGGGGAGCCGTTTTTT. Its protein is CASKQREAGEPFF.

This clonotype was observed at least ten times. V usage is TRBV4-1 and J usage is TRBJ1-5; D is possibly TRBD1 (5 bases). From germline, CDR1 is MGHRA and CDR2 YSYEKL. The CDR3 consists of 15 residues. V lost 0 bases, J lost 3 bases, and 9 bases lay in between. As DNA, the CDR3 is TGCGCCAGCAGCCAAGATATGGGGACCAATCAGCCCCAGCATTTT. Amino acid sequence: CASSQDMGTNQPQHF.

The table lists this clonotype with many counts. CDR3 nucleotide sequence: TGTGCCAGCACCTCCGGAGGCGGAGAAAAACTGTTTTTT. Protein product: CASTSGGGEKLFF. The V gene is TRBV6-6, the J gene TRBJ1-4; no definite D call. CDR3 size: 13 residues. Germline V lookup: CDR1 MNHNY, CDR2 SVGAGI (reference sequence). The V end lost 7 bases, the J end lost 8 bases, and 14 bases lay between the germline ends.

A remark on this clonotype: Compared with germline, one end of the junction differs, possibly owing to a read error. The CDR3 DNA follows: TGTGCCAGCAGTTCGACTAGCTTGACCTCCTGCAATGAGCAGTTCTTC. This sequence encodes CASSSTSLTSCNEQFF. The J gene is TRBJ2-1, the V gene TRBV12-3 or TRBV12-4, with 7 bases aligning to TRBD2. The CDR3 loop spans 16 amino acids.

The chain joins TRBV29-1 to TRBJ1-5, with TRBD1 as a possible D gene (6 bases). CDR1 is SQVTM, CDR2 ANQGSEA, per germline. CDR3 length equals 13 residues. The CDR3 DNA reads TGCATTGTTCGACAGGACCGCAATCAGCCCCAGCATTTT. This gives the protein CIVRQDRNQPQHF. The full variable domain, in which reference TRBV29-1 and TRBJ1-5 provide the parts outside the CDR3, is SAVISQKPSRDICQRGTSLTIQCQVDSQVTMMFWYRQQPGQSLTLIATANQGSEATYESGFVIDKFPISRPNLTFSTLTVSNMSPEDSSIYLCIVRQDRNQPQHFGDGTRLSIL.

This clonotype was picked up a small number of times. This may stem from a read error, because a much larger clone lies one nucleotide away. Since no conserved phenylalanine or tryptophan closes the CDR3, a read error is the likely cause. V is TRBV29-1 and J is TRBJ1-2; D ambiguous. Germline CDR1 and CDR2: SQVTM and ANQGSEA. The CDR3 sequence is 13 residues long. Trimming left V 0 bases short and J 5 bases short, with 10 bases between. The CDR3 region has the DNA TGCAGCGTTGAAGATCGAGGGTTTTATGGCTACACCTCC. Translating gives CSVEDRGFYGYTS.

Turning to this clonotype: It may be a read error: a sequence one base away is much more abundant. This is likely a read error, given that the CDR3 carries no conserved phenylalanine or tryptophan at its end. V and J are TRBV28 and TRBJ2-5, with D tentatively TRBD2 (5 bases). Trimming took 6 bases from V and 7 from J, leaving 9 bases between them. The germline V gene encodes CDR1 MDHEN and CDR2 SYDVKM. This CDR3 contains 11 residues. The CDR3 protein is CASSPEGTQYL. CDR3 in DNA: TGTGCCAGCAGCCCCGAGGGGACCCAGTACCTC.

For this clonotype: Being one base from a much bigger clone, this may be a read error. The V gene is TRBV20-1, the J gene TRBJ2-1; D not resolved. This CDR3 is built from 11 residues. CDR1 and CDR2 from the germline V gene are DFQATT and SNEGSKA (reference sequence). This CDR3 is CSVLEYNERFF. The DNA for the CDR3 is TGCAGTGTTTTGGAATACAATGAGCGGTTCTTC.

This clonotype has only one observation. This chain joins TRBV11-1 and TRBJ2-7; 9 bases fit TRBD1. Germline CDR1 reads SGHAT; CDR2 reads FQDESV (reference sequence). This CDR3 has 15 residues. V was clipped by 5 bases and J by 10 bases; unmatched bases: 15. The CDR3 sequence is CASSERETGGCEQYF. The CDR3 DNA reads TGTGCCAGCAGCGAACGAGAAACAGGGGGCTGCGAACAGTACTTC.

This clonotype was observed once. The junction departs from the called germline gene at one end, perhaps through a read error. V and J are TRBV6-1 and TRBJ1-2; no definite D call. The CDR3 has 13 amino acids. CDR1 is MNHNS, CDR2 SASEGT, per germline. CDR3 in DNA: TGTACCAGCAGAGAGGGAAGGCGCTATGGCTACACCTTC. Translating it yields CTSREGRRYGYTF.

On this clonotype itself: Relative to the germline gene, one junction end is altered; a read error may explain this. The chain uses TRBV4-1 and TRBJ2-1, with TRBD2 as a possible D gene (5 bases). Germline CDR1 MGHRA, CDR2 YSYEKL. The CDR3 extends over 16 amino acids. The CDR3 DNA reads TGCTCCAGCAGCCAAGGTCGGGATAGCTCCTACAATGGGCAGTTCTTC. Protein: CSSSQGRDSSYNGQFF.

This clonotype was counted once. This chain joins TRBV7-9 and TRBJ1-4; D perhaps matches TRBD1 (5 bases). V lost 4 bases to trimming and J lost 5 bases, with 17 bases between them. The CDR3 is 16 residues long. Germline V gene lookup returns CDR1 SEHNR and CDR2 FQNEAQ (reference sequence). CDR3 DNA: TGTGCCAGCAGCTCAGCTCTGACAGTAACCAATGAAAAACTGTTTTTT. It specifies CASSSALTVTNEKLFF.

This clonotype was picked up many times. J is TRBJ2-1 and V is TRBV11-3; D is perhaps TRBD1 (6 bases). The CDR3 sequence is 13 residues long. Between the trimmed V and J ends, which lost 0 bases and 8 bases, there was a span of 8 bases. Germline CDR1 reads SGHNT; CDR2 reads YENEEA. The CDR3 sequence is CASSLERGYEQFF. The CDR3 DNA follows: TGTGCCAGCAGCTTAGAGAGGGGGTATGAGCAGTTCTTC.

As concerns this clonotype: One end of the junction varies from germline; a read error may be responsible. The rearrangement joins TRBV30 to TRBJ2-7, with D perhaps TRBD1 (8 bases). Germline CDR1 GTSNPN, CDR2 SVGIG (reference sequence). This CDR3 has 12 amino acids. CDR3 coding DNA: TGCGCCCGGAGCGGGGACAGGTACGAGCAGTACTTC. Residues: CARSGDRYEQYF.

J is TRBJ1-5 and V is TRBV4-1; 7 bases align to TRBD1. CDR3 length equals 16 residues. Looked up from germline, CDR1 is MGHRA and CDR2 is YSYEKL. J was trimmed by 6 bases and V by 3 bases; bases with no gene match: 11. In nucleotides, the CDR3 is TGCGCCAGCAGCCAGGCCCCAGTAGGGGGCAGTCAGCCCCAGCATTTT. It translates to CASSQAPVGGSQPQHF.

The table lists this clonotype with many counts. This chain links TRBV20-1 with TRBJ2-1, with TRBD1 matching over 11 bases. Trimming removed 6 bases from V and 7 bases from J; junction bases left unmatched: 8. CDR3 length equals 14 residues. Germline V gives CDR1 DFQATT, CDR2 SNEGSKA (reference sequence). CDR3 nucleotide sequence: TGCAGTGCCCCCGGACAGGGGGCTTTGAATGAGCAGTTCTTC. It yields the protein CSAPGQGALNEQFF.

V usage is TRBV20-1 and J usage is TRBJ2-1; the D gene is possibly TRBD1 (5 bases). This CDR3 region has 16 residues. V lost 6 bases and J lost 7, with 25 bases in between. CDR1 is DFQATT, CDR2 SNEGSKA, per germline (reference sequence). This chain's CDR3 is CSAVGAPGCWSNEQFF. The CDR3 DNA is TGCAGTGCCGTTGGGGCTCCAGGTTGTTGGAGTAATGAGCAGTTCTTC.

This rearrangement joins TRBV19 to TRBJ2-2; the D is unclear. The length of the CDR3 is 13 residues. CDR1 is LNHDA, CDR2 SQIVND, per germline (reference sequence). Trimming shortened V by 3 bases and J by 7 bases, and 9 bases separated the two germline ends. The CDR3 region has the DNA TGTGCCAGTAGTATCCAGCACATCGGGGAGCTGTTTTTT. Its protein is CASSIQHIGELFF.